This T cell receptor (beta chain) was identified in a study of blood T cell repertoires in COVID-19. Study-wide background: COVID-19 samples from acute and convalescent phases originated in the United States, Italy and Spain. Sources were T cells, B-cell-depleted T cells, or PBMCs; the material itself was cDNA or gDNA.

Sequencing was performed with immunoSEQ multiplex PCR; in TCRdb, only in-frame clones are kept and a portion is missing. The profile covers 150,000 or so clones, with around 84% appearing a single time and about 3% taken by the ten largest. Germline CDR1 reads SGHNT; CDR2 reads YENEEA. V was cut by 1 base and J by 2 bases, with 8 bases left in between. The CDR3 covers 14 residues. V usage is TRBV11-3 and J usage is TRBJ1-2; D gene ambiguous. This TCR was sampled from a human donor with acute or convalescent COVID-19. The donor label of this sample is uncertain. The specimen was peripheral blood. The CDR3 sequence: CASSLVRGNYGYTF. CDR3 sequence (DNA): TGTGCCAGCAGCTTAGTGAGAGGGAACTATGGCTACACCTTC.